Below are 15 T cell receptor beta chains sequenced from a single sample in a study of cytotoxic CD8 clonotypes in ibrutinib-treated CLL. Data came from immunoSEQ multiplex PCR; TCRdb stores just in-frame clones and leaves some out. The table has fewer than 90,000 clones, under 70% seen once; the top ten hold under 6%. This material consisted of PBMCs, taken after 12 months of ibrutinib treatment. These TCRs come from a human donor with chronic lymphocytic leukemia.

This chain uses TRBV4-1 with TRBJ2-7; possible D gene TRBD1, 5 bases. The CDR3 is 13 amino acids. Trimming removed 4 bases at V and 6 bases at J, with 13 bases between. The germline CDR1 and CDR2 sequences are MGHRA and YSYEKL. CDR3 sequence: CASSRQGSGEQYF. In DNA form, the CDR3 reads TGCGCCAGCAGCCGGCAGGGATCGGGCGAGCAGTACTTC.

This clone appeared a few times. The chain has TRBV11-2 and TRBJ2-1, with 13 bases aligning to TRBD2. CDR1 is SGHAT, CDR2 FQNNGV, per germline. The CDR3 is 15 amino acids. The J segment lost 6 bases and the V segment lost 5 bases, leaving 4 bases of the junction unmatched. The CDR3 loop reads CASSPRLAGGNEQFF. DNA for the CDR3: TGTGCCAGCAGCCCCAGACTAGCGGGGGGCAATGAGCAGTTCTTC.

The chain employs TRBV19 and TRBJ1-1; tentative D call: TRBD1 (6 bases). V gave up 4 bases and J gave up 1 base, with 13 bases separating them. There are 15 residues in the CDR3. In germline, CDR1 is LNHDA, CDR2 SQIVND (reference sequence). CDR3 nucleotides: TGTGCCAGTAGTACCCCCGGACAGAAGAACACTGAAGCTTTCTTT. Encoded protein: CASSTPGQKNTEAFF.

V is TRBV6-1 and J is TRBJ1-5; TRBD1 aligns across 7 bases. CDR1 and CDR2 (germline): MNHNS, SASEGT. V shed 8 bases, J shed 4 bases, and the junction held 2 bases outside the gene matches. CDR3 length: 12 residues. CDR3: CASQGGNQPQHF. The CDR3 DNA reads TGTGCCAGCCAGGGGGGGAATCAGCCCCAGCATTTT.

The gene calls are TRBV23-1 and TRBJ1-3; the D gene is possibly TRBD1 (6 bases). TRBV23-1 is reported as an ORF; its role is uncertain. This CDR3 is built from 17 residues. V lost 2 bases to trimming and J lost 0 bases, with 14 bases between them. For the CDR3, the DNA is TGCGCCAGCAGTCAACGAACAGGGAACCCCTCTGGAAACACCATATATTTT. Translating gives CASSQRTGNPSGNTIYF.

CDR3 nucleotides: TGTGCCAGTAGTATCGTCCCCGGGGCAGGGGGAGATACGCAGTATTTT. Protein: CASSIVPGAGGDTQYF. V gene TRBV19 combines with J gene TRBJ2-3, with TRBD1 identical over 7 bases. Germline assignment: CDR1 LNHDA and CDR2 SQIVND (reference sequence). With 3 bases clipped from V and 5 bases from J, the junction kept 11 bases outside the gene matches. The CDR3 has 16 amino acids.

The V gene is TRBV14, the J gene TRBJ2-7, with a possible D match to TRBD1 (5 bases). In germline, CDR1 is SGHDN, CDR2 FVKESK. The V end lost 4 bases, the J end lost 3 bases, and 10 bases lay between the germline ends. The CDR3 consists of 13 residues. Here the CDR3 DNA reads TGTGCCAGCAGCCTACAGGCGAACTACGAGCAGTACTTC. It is translated as CASSLQANYEQYF.

The gene calls are TRBV6-5 and TRBJ1-2; TRBD1 might be the D (6 bases). In germline, CDR1 is MNHEY, CDR2 SVGAGI. The V and J ends lost 0 bases and 6 bases respectively, with 8 bases between them. The CDR3 consists of 13 residues. The CDR3 region has the DNA TGTGCCAGCAGTTACTCGAGGACAGATGGCTACACCTTC. It is translated as CASSYSRTDGYTF.

The chain joins TRBV7-9 to TRBJ1-3; D is undetermined. Trimming shortened V by 5 bases and J by 4 bases, and 6 bases separated the two germline ends. Germline assignment: CDR1 SEHNR and CDR2 FQNEAQ (reference sequence). The CDR3 contains 12 residues. CDR3: CASSRRGNTIYF. The CDR3 nucleotides are TGTGCCAGCAGCCGACGGGGAAACACCATATATTTT.

This rearrangement joins TRBV28 to TRBJ1-1; D remains unclear. Germline-derived CDR1 and CDR2 are MDHEN and SYDVKM. This CDR3 is built from 15 residues. V was clipped by 5 bases and J by 3 bases, with 16 bases between them. CDR3 amino acids: CASSPRLGRYTEAFF. The CDR3 DNA is TGTGCCAGCAGTCCCCGCTTAGGGCGGTACACTGAAGCTTTCTTT.

The chain couples TRBV5-5 to TRBJ1-4; D unresolved. Trimming left V 0 bases short and J 2 bases short, with 5 bases between. The germline V gene has CDR1 SGHKS and CDR2 YYEKEE (reference sequence). This CDR3 has 14 amino acids. This CDR3 reads CASSLELTNEKLFF. The CDR3 DNA reads as TGTGCCAGCAGCTTGGAACTGACTAATGAAAAACTGTTTTTT.

V is TRBV5-6 and J is TRBJ2-3; a weak D match, TRBD2 (6 bases). The length of the CDR3 is 14 residues. The germline gives CDR1 SGHDT, CDR2 YYEEEE. Deletions cut 1 base from V and 4 bases from J, with 10 bases between. CDR3 protein: CASSLFSGADTQYF. Here the CDR3 DNA reads TGTGCCAGCAGCTTGTTTTCGGGGGCAGATACGCAGTATTTT.

The chain is built from TRBV30 and TRBJ2-1; 7 bases agree with TRBD1. The CDR3 runs to 12 residues. The germline gives CDR1 GTSNPN, CDR2 SVGIG (reference sequence). V trimming: 5 bases; J trimming: 12 bases; junction bases outside the gene matches: 10. In nucleotides, the CDR3 is TGTGCCTGGGACAGGGCAGAGATACGGCAGTTCTTC. It yields the protein CAWDRAEIRQFF.

The CDR3 sequence: CASSLAGSRRGYGYTF. The CDR3, as DNA: TGTGCCAGCAGTTTAGCTGGCAGCCGCCGGGGCTATGGCTACACCTTC. The chain employs TRBV28 and TRBJ1-2; no clear D. This CDR3 spans 16 amino acids. Germline V CDR1 and CDR2: MDHEN, SYDVKM. Trimming pared 2 bases from V and 4 bases from J, leaving 17 bases between.

The chain is built from TRBV19 and TRBJ2-1; 9 positions match TRBD2. Germline CDR1 is LNHDA and CDR2 is SQIVND (reference sequence). The CDR3 has 14 amino acids. The J segment lost 8 bases and the V segment lost 1 base, leaving 3 bases of the junction unmatched. This chain's CDR3 is CASSIAGTSYEQFF. In DNA form, the CDR3 reads TGTGCCAGTAGTATAGCCGGGACTAGCTATGAGCAGTTCTTC.